This T cell receptor beta chain was captured by sequencing in a study of Ad26.COV2.S vaccination and SARS-CoV-2 variants (dated by TCRdb to 2020 to 2023). For the wider study: Sequencing of the TCRbeta repertoire served to evaluate the specificity and breadth of SARS-CoV-2-reactive T cell receptors following Ad26.COV2.S vaccination. The TCR-sequenced set comprised around 30 samples: some 20 Ad26.COV2.S vaccine recipients, 5 placebo recipients and 8 SARS-CoV-2 convalescent individuals.

Overall study outcomes, separate from this receptor: Comparable non-spike TCR breadth was observed between vaccine and placebo recipients, consistent with only spike being contained in the vaccine. Ad26.COV2.S recipients had higher spike-specific TCR breadth than placebo recipients (P = 0.0014). After vaccination, substantial breadth of spike-specific CD8+ and CD4+ T cell responses was reported. According to the authors, total T cell responses may have been underestimated by the TCR breadth and depth analyses.

The time point label for this specimen denotes: individuals recovered from natural SARS-CoV-2 infection. The immunoSEQ Assay was used to sequence TCRbeta CDR3 regions. After extraction, genomic DNA underwent amplification by bias-controlled multiplex PCR, followed by high-throughput sequencing. Concerning the study's data processing: To quantify the absolute abundance of every unique TCRbeta CDR3 region, sequences were collapsed and filtered. T cell fraction was estimated by normalizing TCRbeta template counts to usable DNA, with usable DNA measured through amplification of reference genes found in all nucleated cells. Repertoire TCRs were annotated as SARS-CoV-2-specific by exact matching of V gene, CDR3 amino acid sequence and J gene to a known reactive TCR set. MIRA supplied the reference SARS-CoV-2 TCR set, which was filtered for enrichment in COVID-19-positive ImmuneCODE repertoires so that public or cross-reactive TCRs were removed. Using the MIRA antigens, annotated TCRs were further analysed by specific ORF or by position within an ORF. Depth was the summed frequency of annotated unique rearrangements, while breadth was defined as annotated unique rearrangements over total unique productive rearrangements. TCR breadth was compared between groups using two-sided Wilcoxon rank-sum tests. TCRdb provides this immuneACCESS table in a form limited to in-frame rearrangements. Some clones are lacking; in checked studies, under half of them reflect an unresolved V gene, and why the rest are absent is not known. Clone size and V and J calls were adopted from that table, with D and trimming inferred from the DNA. Within this sample are some 180,000 clones, with approximately 88% of them counted one time only. Of the sample, approximately 6% falls within the top ten clones.

The CDR3 numbers 15 residues from cysteine through phenylalanine. Only the CDR3 part of the read is kept: 45 bases, read in frame from the first base. V lost 3 bases and J lost 4 bases, and the count of bases not matched to a germline gene is 5. Looking up the germline V gene yields CDR1 ENHRY and CDR2 SYGVKD. A remark on this clone: Its antigen remains unidentified. No clone much larger than this one lies a single base away; base qualities are absent.

In this chain, TRBV10-3 is recombined with TRBJ2-3; 9 of the junction bases match TRBD2. This receptor was obtained from a human donor who had recovered from COVID-19. The sample in question was peripheral blood, obtained after recovery from COVID-19. The CDR3 corresponds to CAISDIAGEADTQYF. The bases are TGTGCCATCAGTGATATAGCGGGAGAGGCAGATACGCAGTATTTT.